Reported below is one T cell receptor beta chain. This entry comes from a study of blood T cell repertoires in COVID-19. Study context: From the United States, Italy and Spain came samples of acute and convalescent COVID-19. Sources were T cells, B-cell-depleted T cells, or PBMCs; the material itself was cDNA or gDNA.

Authors' methods: The assay estimated nucleated cells by amplifying reference gene primers. Data came from immunoSEQ multiplex PCR; TCRdb stores just in-frame clones and leaves some out. V, J and clone size are those of that table, while D and trimming were read from the DNA. Of 110,000 or so clones in the sample, about 85% were seen once. Germline CDR1 is SGHTA and CDR2 is FQGTGA. The CDR3 spans 13 residues. The V end was cut by 2 bases, the J end by 6 bases, with 10 bases between. The chain combines TRBV7-3 with TRBJ2-5; the D gene is possibly TRBD1 (7 bases). The sequencing input was peripheral blood. The TCR originated in a human donor in a cohort sampled during active COVID-19. The CDR3: CASSLSGGKTQYF. In DNA, the CDR3 is TGTGCCAGCAGCTTATCAGGGGGGAAGACCCAGTACTTC. Full variable domain (rest looked up from reference TRBV7-3 and TRBJ2-5): GAGVSQTPSNKVTEKGKYVELRCDPISGHTALYWYRQSLGQGPEFLIYFQGTGAADDSGLPNDRFFAVRPEGSVSTLKIQRTERGDSAVYLCASSLSGGKTQYFGPGTRLLVL.